This is a list of T cell receptor beta chains from one sample in a study of blood T cell repertoires in COVID-19. TCRdb keeps only in-frame clones here, not all; method: immunoSEQ multiplex PCR. The data contain about 140,000 clones, 80% to 85% of them singletons. The sample consisted of peripheral blood. All receptors derive from a human donor in a cohort sampled during active COVID-19. The CDR3 runs from the conserved cysteine through the conserved F or W.

V: TRBV29-1; J: TRBJ1-2; CDR3: CSVPNALSYGYTF
V: TRBV6-4; J: TRBJ2-2; CDR3: CASTNTGGISGELFF
V: TRBV7-9; J: TRBJ1-4; CDR3: CASSSTGGGFFEKLFF
V: TRBV19; J: TRBJ1-6; CDR3: CASGTGTSPLHF
V: TRBV5-5; J: TRBJ1-1; CDR3: CASSLVDRKAFF
V: TRBV28; J: TRBJ2-5; CDR3: CASTFRGPQETQYF
V: TRBV25-1; J: TRBJ2-5; CDR3: CASSPVAAWETQYF
V: TRBV3-1/TRBV3-2; J: TRBJ2-3; CDR3: CASSQAGGGRVDTQYF
V: TRBV5-1; J: TRBJ1-2; CDR3: CASSHTGEVDGYTF
V: TRBV11-2; J: TRBJ1-1; CDR3: CASSRGRMNTEAFF
V: TRBV7-9; J: TRBJ1-1; CDR3: CASSYAGTREAFF
V: TRBV5-6; J: TRBJ2-6; CDR3: CASSPTGLGGANVLTF
V: TRBV6-1; J: TRBJ1-5; CDR3: CASSEEGLINQPQHF
V: TRBV6-5; J: TRBJ2-7; CDR3: CASSQGTSGVREQYF
V: TRBV3-1/TRBV3-2; J: TRBJ2-2; CDR3: CASSLGAPGPGELFF
V: TRBV3-1/TRBV3-2; J: TRBJ2-3; CDR3: CASSQERGGRGLGTDTQYF
V: TRBV7-2; J: TRBJ1-1; CDR3: CASSLVTLDTEAFF
V: TRBV6-1; J: TRBJ1-2; CDR3: CASSELQGNGYTF
V: TRBV5-1; J: TRBJ2-5; CDR3: CASSLMANQETQYF
V: TRBV19; J: TRBJ2-3; CDR3: CASSIGGPWTDTQYF
V: TRBV2; J: TRBJ1-3; CDR3: CASSVGNSGNTIYF
V: TRBV25-1; J: TRBJ2-1; CDR3: CASSDPGQGAYNEQFF
V: TRBV7-2; J: TRBJ2-7; CDR3: CASIPGQGQYEQYF
V: TRBV7-8; J: TRBJ2-7; CDR3: CASSTPTRMAYEQYF
V: TRBV28; J: TRBJ1-5; CDR3: CASSLPGGERQPQHF
V: TRBV28; J: TRBJ2-3; CDR3: CASSLIGGPDTQYF
V: TRBV4-2; J: TRBJ2-1; CDR3: CASSNSGGGYNEQFF
V: TRBV19; J: TRBJ2-7; CDR3: CASSIQARATMGEQYF
V: TRBV6-1; J: TRBJ2-1; CDR3: CASSEVSGGYNEQFF
V: TRBV4-1; J: TRBJ2-4; CDR3: CASSQLRPPGLAGGMNIQYF
V: TRBV27; J: TRBJ1-5; CDR3: CASPPGVNQPQHF
V: TRBV20-1; J: TRBJ1-2; CDR3: CSASRGTAGGFWYGYTF
V: TRBV19; J: TRBJ1-5; CDR3: CASSPRPEGGNQPQHF
V: TRBV7-6; J: TRBJ2-3; CDR3: CASSLGAGGRADTQYF
V: TRBV18; J: TRBJ1-2; CDR3: CASSLTENSNYGYTF
V: TRBV5-1; J: TRBJ2-6; CDR3: CASSLFRQGANVLTF
V: TRBV11-2; J: TRBJ2-5; CDR3: CASSRSGGAWETQYF
V: TRBV7-9; J: TRBJ2-7; CDR3: CASSPGGGQAYEQYF
V: TRBV19; J: TRBJ1-2; CDR3: CASSKGQEANYGYTF
V: TRBV2; J: TRBJ1-2; CDR3: CASRGGNYGYTF
V: TRBV27; J: TRBJ1-5; CDR3: CASSLRGGRQPQHF
V: TRBV11-2; J: TRBJ2-3; CDR3: CASSLGLAGEPHPDTQYF
V: TRBV5-1; J: TRBJ1-2; CDR3: CASSLGQGDGYTF
V: TRBV4-1; J: TRBJ1-6; CDR3: CASSIGLPYNSPLHF
V: TRBV6-1; J: TRBJ1-3; CDR3: CASSGGQGGVGNTIYF
V: TRBV13; J: TRBJ2-3; CDR3: CASSLAPKTSGGTDDTDTQYF
V: TRBV3-1/TRBV3-2; J: TRBJ1-2; CDR3: CASSPTANYGYTF
V: TRBV7-9; J: TRBJ1-2; CDR3: CASSQPWQAEYGYTF
V: TRBV14; J: TRBJ1-1; CDR3: CASSPRRGRNTEAFF
V: TRBV11-3; J: TRBJ2-1; CDR3: CASSLVGLDNEQFF
V: TRBV15; J: TRBJ2-3; CDR3: CATSRTDRRSAIKSTQYF
V: TRBV11-1; J: TRBJ1-6; CDR3: CASSYRDSPLHF
V: TRBV7-8; J: TRBJ1-6; CDR3: CASSPSRWQQDSPLHF
V: TRBV6-1; J: TRBJ1-5; CDR3: CASSDEPVPQHF
V: TRBV28; J: TRBJ2-7; CDR3: CASSSVDGRQGSYEQYF
V: TRBV5-4; J: TRBJ2-1; CDR3: CASSLGQGGYEQFF
V: TRBV11-2; J: TRBJ1-6; CDR3: CASSSGYNRGRKNNSPLHF
V: TRBV3-1/TRBV3-2; J: TRBJ2-5; CDR3: CASSQDSRAAETQYF
V: TRBV7-6; J: TRBJ1-6; CDR3: CASSLGAGSSNSPLHF